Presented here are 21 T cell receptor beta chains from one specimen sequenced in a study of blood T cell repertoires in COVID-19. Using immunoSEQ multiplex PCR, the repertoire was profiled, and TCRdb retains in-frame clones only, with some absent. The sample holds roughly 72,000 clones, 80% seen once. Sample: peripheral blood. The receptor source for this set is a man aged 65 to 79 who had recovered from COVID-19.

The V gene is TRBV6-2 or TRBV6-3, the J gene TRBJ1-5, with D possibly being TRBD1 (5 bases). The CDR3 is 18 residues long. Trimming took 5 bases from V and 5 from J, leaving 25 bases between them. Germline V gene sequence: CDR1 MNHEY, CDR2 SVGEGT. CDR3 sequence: CASSKSLRIREVDQPQHF. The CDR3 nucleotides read TGTGCCAGCAGTAAGAGCTTAAGAATCAGGGAGGTCGATCAGCCCCAGCATTTT.

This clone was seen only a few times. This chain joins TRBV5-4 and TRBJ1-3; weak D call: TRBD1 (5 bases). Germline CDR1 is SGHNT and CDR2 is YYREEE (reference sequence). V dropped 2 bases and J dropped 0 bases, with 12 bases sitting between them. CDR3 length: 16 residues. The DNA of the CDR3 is TGTGCCAGCAGCTTTCAGGGTCCCCGCTCTGGAAACACCATATATTTT. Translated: CASSFQGPRSGNTIYF.

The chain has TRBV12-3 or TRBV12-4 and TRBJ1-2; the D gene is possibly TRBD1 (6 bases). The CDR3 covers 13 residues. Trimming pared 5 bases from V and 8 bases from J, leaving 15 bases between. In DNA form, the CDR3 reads TGTGCCAGCAGTCTATTCCGGGACAACGGCTACACCTTC. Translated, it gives CASSLFRDNGYTF.

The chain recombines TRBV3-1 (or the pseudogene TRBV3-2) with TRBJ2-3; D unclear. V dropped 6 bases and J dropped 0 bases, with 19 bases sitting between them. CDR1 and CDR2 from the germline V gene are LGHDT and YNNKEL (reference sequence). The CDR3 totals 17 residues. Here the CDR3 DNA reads TGTGCCAGCAGGTCTACCTGGGCTCGAACTAGCACAGATACGCAGTATTTT. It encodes CASRSTWARTSTDTQYF.

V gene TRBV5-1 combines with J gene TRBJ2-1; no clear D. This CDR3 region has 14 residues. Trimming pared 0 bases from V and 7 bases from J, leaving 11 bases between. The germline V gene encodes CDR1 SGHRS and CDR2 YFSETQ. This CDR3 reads CASSLVFEVNEQFF. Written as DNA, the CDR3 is TGCGCCAGCAGCTTGGTTTTTGAGGTGAATGAGCAGTTCTTC.

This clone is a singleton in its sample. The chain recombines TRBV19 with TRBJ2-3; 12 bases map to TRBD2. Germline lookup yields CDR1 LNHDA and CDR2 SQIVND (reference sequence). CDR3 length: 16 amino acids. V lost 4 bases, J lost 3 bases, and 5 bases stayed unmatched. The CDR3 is CASSKSGLAGTDTQYF. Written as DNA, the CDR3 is TGTGCCAGTAGTAAATCAGGACTAGCGGGAACAGATACGCAGTATTTT.

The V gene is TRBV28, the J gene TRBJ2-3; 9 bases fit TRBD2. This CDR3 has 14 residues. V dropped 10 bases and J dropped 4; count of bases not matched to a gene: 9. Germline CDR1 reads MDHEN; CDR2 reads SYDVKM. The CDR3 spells CATTSLAGADTQYF. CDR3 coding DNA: TGTGCCACCACATCCTTAGCGGGAGCAGATACGCAGTATTTT.

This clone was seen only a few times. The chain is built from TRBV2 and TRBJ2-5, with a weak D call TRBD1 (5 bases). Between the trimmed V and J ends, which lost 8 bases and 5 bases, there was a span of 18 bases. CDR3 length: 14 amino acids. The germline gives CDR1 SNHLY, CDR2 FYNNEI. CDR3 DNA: TGTGCCAGCCAAGAAGGGGCGGCAGTTGAGACCCAGTACTTC. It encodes CASQEGAAVETQYF.

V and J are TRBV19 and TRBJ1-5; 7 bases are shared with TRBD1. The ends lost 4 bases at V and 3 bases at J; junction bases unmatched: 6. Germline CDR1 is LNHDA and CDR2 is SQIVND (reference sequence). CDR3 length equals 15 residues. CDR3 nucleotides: TGTGCCAGTAGTACCCCAGGGGGGCCCAATCAGCCCCAGCATTTT. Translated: CASSTPGGPNQPQHF.

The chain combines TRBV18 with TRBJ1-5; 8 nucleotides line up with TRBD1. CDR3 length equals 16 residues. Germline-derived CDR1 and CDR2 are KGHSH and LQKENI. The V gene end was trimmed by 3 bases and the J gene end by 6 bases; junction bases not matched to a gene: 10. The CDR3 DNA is TGTGCCAGCTCACCGGCAGGGGGCGCGGTCGGTCAGCCCCAGCATTTT. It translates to CASSPAGGAVGQPQHF.

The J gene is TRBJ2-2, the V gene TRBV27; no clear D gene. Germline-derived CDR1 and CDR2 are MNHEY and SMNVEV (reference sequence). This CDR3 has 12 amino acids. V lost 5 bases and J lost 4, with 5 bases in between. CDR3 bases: TGTGCCAGCAGTCCAGGCACCGGGGAGCTGTTTTTT. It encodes CASSPGTGELFF.

In DNA, the CDR3 is TGCGCCAGCAGCTTGGGTCTGGGCCTGAACACTGAAGCTTTCTTT. Amino acid sequence: CASSLGLGLNTEAFF. The chain joins TRBV5-1 to TRBJ1-1; D is unclear. The germline V gene has CDR1 SGHRS and CDR2 YFSETQ. The CDR3 is 15 residues long. V lost 0 bases to trimming and J lost 0 bases, with 9 bases between them.

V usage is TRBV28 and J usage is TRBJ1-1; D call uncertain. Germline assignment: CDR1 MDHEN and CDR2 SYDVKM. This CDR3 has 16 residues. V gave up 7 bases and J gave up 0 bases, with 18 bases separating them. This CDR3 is CASNPAMGSLNTEAFF. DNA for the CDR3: TGTGCCAGCAACCCGGCGATGGGCAGCTTGAACACTGAAGCTTTCTTT.

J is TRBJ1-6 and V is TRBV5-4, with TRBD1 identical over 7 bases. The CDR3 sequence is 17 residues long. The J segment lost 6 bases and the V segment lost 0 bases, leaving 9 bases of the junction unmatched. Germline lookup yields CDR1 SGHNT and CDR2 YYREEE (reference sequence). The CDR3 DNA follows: TGTGCCAGCAGCTTGGGAGGGGGCCGGAGGGGTAATTCACCCCTCCACTTT. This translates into CASSLGGGRRGNSPLHF. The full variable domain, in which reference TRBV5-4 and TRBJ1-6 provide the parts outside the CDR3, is ETGVTQSPTHLIKTRGQQVTLRCSSQSGHNTVSWYQQALGQGPQFIFQYYREEENGRGNFPPRFSGLQFPNYSSELNVNALELDDSALYLCASSLGGGRRGNSPLHFGNGTRLTVT.

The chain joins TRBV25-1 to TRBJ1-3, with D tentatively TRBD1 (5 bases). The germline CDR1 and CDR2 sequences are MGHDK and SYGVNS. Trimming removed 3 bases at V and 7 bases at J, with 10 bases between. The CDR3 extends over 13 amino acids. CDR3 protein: CASSEPGLNTIYF. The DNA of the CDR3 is TGTGCCAGCAGTGAGCCAGGGCTGAACACCATATATTTT.

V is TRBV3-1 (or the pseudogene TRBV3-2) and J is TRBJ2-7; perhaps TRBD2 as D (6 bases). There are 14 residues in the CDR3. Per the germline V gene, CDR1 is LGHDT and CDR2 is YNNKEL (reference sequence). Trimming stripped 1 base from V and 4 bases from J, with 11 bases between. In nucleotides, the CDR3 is TGTGCCAGCAGCCAAGGGGAGGCTTCGTACGAGCAGTACTTC. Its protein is CASSQGEASYEQYF.

The CDR3 sequence: CASSQSRTSDNEQFF. The DNA of the CDR3 is TGTGCCAGCAGCCAATCCCGGACTAGTGACAATGAGCAGTTCTTC. This sequence joins TRBV3-1 (or the pseudogene TRBV3-2) and TRBJ2-1; TRBD2 aligns across 7 bases. With V trimmed by 2 bases and J by 5 bases, 6 bases remained unmatched. The germline V gene encodes CDR1 LGHDT and CDR2 YNNKEL (reference sequence). The CDR3 length is 15 residues.

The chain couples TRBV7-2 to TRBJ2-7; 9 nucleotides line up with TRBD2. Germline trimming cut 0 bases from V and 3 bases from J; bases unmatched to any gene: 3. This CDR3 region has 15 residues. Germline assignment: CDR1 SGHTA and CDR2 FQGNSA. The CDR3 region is CASSLASGSGYEQYF. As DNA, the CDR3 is TGTGCCAGCAGCTTAGCTAGCGGGAGTGGCTACGAGCAGTACTTC.

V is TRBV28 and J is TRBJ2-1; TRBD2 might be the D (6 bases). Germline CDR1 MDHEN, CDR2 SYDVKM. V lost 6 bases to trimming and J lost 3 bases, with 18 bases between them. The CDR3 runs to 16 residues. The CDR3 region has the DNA TGTGCCAGCAGCCCCGTCGGGCGGGGTGACTACAATGAGCAGTTCTTC. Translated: CASSPVGRGDYNEQFF.

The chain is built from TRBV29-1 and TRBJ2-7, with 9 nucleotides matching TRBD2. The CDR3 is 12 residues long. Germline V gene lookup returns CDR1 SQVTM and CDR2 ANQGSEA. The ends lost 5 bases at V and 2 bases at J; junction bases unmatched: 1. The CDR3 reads CSVSGGTYEQYF. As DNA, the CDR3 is TGCAGCGTTAGCGGGGGGACCTACGAGCAGTACTTC.

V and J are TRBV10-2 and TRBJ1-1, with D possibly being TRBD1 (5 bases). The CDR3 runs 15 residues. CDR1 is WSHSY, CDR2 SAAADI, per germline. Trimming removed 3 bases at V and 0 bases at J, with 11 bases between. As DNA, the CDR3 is TGCGCCAGCAGTGATTGGAGACAGCTGAACACTGAAGCTTTCTTT. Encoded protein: CASSDWRQLNTEAFF.